One TCR beta chain is described in this entry. This clone was observed once. This receptor's antigen is unknown. Base qualities are not provided; no much larger clone lies one nucleotide away. TCRbeta CDR3 regions were amplified from genomic DNA using the immunoSEQ Assay, a bias-controlled multiplex PCR. The study's processing was this. The number of nucleated cells in each sample was estimated by amplification of reference gene primers within the assay. Sequence reads were collapsed and filtered to measure the absolute abundance of every unique TCRbeta CDR3 rearrangement. For each sample, productive Simpson clonality was calculated as the square root of Simpson's diversity index across productive rearrangements. Here the immuneACCESS table is served through TCRdb, limited to in-frame sequences with V and J called. Missing clones are a known gap in these copies; in checked studies unresolved V genes cover under half, and the rest lacks a known reason. V, J and clone size are those of that table, while D and trimming were read from the DNA. The sample records 50,000 to 75,000 clones, around 80% of which are singletons. The ten most abundant clones make up under 7% of the sample.

This sample was included in a study of blood T cell repertoires in COVID-19 (dated by TCRdb to about 2020). For context, the study as a whole: Samples covering the acute and convalescent phases of COVID-19 were provided by collaborators in the United States, Italy and Spain. The material from the prospective study consisted of cDNA or gDNA derived from T cells, B-cell-depleted T cells, or PBMCs. Subjects who had been exposed to COVID-19, were actively infected with it, or had recovered from it provided the deeply sampled blood TCRbeta repertoires that made up the dataset. A freely available public database, intended as a resource for researchers studying the immune response to SARS-CoV-2, is where the repertoires were released. Samples came from the ongoing ImmuneRACE study (first 160 participants) plus 1,254 subjects from 6 global collaborators. A de-identified subject ID, COVID-19 status, age in years and sex were almost always included in the sample metadata. Where available, HLA class I and class II types were obtained from metadata supplied by the sample provider rather than from assay-based typing. The investigation overall reported the following: The amount of clinical and demographic metadata varied by source and participant and was provided uncurated.

Whole blood was collected in K2EDTA tubes by collaborating institutions according to the institutions' own protocols. For TCRbeta analysis, collaborators shipped samples as frozen whole blood, isolated PBMCs, or DNA extracted from either of those sample types. V is shortened by 3 bases, J by 0 bases, and the region joining them spans 12 bases. CDR1 and CDR2 are drawn from the germline V gene: SGHRS, YFSETQ. From its cysteine to its phenylalanine, the CDR3 spans 16 amino acids. The only DNA kept is the CDR3, 48 bases in frame from the first base. Specimen: peripheral blood. This clonotype originated in a human donor in a cohort sampled during active COVID-19. The rearrangement joined TRBV5-1 to TRBJ1-4; the D gene is possibly TRBD1, with 6 bases matching. For the CDR3, the sequence is CASSSTGGSTNEKLFF. The nucleotide sequence reads TGCGCCAGCAGCTCGACAGGAGGATCAACTAATGAAAAACTGTTTTTT.